This T cell receptor (beta chain) is from a study of identifying expanded T cells in peripheral blood. Healthy donors had no documented immune events, such as infections, while sampled. Findings and caveats of the study: Over two and four weeks, about 16.4 and 19 clones changed, versus approximately 1.1 between replicates.

The V end lost 9 bases, the J end lost 8 bases, and 7 bases lay between the germline ends. The germline V gene has CDR1 MNHEY and CDR2 SVGAGI. The CDR3 extends over 10 amino acids. Produced via immunoSEQ multiplex PCR; TCRdb's table is partial and in-frame only. The sample records under 110,000 clones, around nine tenths being singletons. A single count supports this clone. Its antigen is undetermined. The V call is TRBV6-5, the J call TRBJ1-4, with D uncertain. This clonotype was sampled from a person aged 18 to 75 in good health. The sample comprised blood. CDR3 in DNA: TGTGCCAGTTTGGGGGAAAAACTGTTTTTT. Its protein product is CASLGEKLFF.